Listed below are T cell receptor beta chains from one sample, sequenced in a study of cytomegalovirus exposure and HLA in healthy donors. Only in-frame clones appear in the TCRdb table, and some are missing; sequencing was by immunoSEQ multiplex PCR. Among around 98,000 clones, roughly 85% were seen once, and the ten largest hold 3.5% to 5%. The material sequenced was PBMCs. All receptors derive from a woman in her twenties or thirties in good health and CMV-seronegative. Both conserved end residues are part of each CDR3. The order of the fields is clone size, D gene, J gene, V gene, CDR3 DNA, CDR3 protein. A D gene is named only where the DNA matches it firmly. Clone size is not always given. Where it is, it says once, few, many or a class for expanded clones.

abundance: -; d_gene: -; j_gene: TRBJ1-2; v_gene: TRBV7-9; CDR3nt: TGTGCCAGCAGCCACGATCGGCTAGGGGCTGGCTACACCTTC; CDR3aa: CASSHDRLGAGYTF
abundance: -; d_gene: -; j_gene: TRBJ2-1; v_gene: TRBV4-3; CDR3nt: TGCGCCAGCAGCCACAATACAGGGCTCATTGAGCAGTTCTTC; CDR3aa: CASSHNTGLIEQFF
abundance: few; d_gene: TRBD2; j_gene: TRBJ2-5; v_gene: TRBV6-1; CDR3nt: TGTGCCAGCAGTGAAGCCTGGGGCGGGAGGGGCTGGGAGACCCAGTACTTC; CDR3aa: CASSEAWGGRGWETQYF
abundance: -; d_gene: TRBD1; j_gene: TRBJ1-1; v_gene: TRBV28; CDR3nt: TGTGCCAGCAGTAACGGACAGGGTGGGAATAAAGCTTTCTTT; CDR3aa: CASSNGQGGNKAFF
abundance: -; d_gene: TRBD1; j_gene: TRBJ2-1; v_gene: TRBV2; CDR3nt: TGTGCCAGCAGTGCTAACAGGGGGTTCTACAATGAGCAGTTCTTC; CDR3aa: CASSANRGFYNEQFF
abundance: -; d_gene: TRBD1; j_gene: TRBJ2-7; v_gene: TRBV5-1; CDR3nt: TGCGCCAGCAGCCAACTCGACAGGGGGCGCGGCGAGCAGTACTTC; CDR3aa: CASSQLDRGRGEQYF
abundance: -; d_gene: -; j_gene: TRBJ2-7; v_gene: TRBV5-6; CDR3nt: TGTGCCAGCAGCTGGGGGGTCGACGGGGAGCAGTACTTC; CDR3aa: CASSWGVDGEQYF
abundance: -; d_gene: TRBD1; j_gene: TRBJ1-4; v_gene: TRBV4-1; CDR3nt: TGCGCCAGCAGCACTGGAACAGGGGCCAGGAGTGAAAAACTGTTTTTT; CDR3aa: CASSTGTGARSEKLFF
abundance: -; d_gene: TRBD1; j_gene: TRBJ1-1; v_gene: TRBV19; CDR3nt: TGTGCCAGTCGCTGGGACAGGGAGACTGAAGCTTTCTTT; CDR3aa: CASRWDRETEAFF
abundance: -; d_gene: -; j_gene: TRBJ1-1; v_gene: TRBV13; CDR3nt: TGTGCCAGCAGCGCGCTGAACACTGAAGCTTTCTTT; CDR3aa: CASSALNTEAFF
abundance: -; d_gene: TRBD1; j_gene: TRBJ1-3; v_gene: TRBV19; CDR3nt: TGTGCCAGTACCTGGACAGGGGGTGGAAACACCATATATTTT; CDR3aa: CASTWTGGGNTIYF
abundance: -; d_gene: -; j_gene: TRBJ1-1; v_gene: TRBV7-9; CDR3nt: TGTGCCAGCAGCTTAGGGGGAGGGCAAAACACTGAAGCTTTCTTT; CDR3aa: CASSLGGGQNTEAFF
abundance: few; d_gene: TRBD2; j_gene: TRBJ2-7; v_gene: TRBV7-2; CDR3nt: TGTGCCAGCAGCTTAGCCGGGGGGGATTACGAGCAGTACTTC; CDR3aa: CASSLAGGDYEQYF
abundance: -; d_gene: TRBD1; j_gene: TRBJ1-2; v_gene: TRBV7-3; CDR3nt: TGTGCCAGCAGCTCTCGACCGGGACAGGGGTATGGCTACACCTTC; CDR3aa: CASSSRPGQGYGYTF
abundance: -; d_gene: TRBD2; j_gene: TRBJ2-5; v_gene: TRBV15; CDR3nt: TGTGCCACCACCCGGGGGGAGGTGAGCCAAGAGACCCAGTACTTC; CDR3aa: CATTRGEVSQETQYF
abundance: -; d_gene: TRBD1; j_gene: TRBJ2-5; v_gene: TRBV16; CDR3nt: TGTGCCAGCAGCGGGACAGACAAATCCCAGTACTTC; CDR3aa: CASSGTDKSQYF
abundance: -; d_gene: TRBD1; j_gene: TRBJ1-2; v_gene: TRBV15; CDR3nt: TGTGCCACCAGCAGACTTACAGGGGCCCAGGGAGGTGGCTACACCTTC; CDR3aa: CATSRLTGAQGGGYTF
abundance: -; d_gene: -; j_gene: TRBJ2-3; v_gene: TRBV7-3; CDR3nt: TGTGCCAGCACCCCCCGCCCGGGGGGCTCAACGGGAACAGATACGCAGTATTTT; CDR3aa: CASTPRPGGSTGTDTQYF
abundance: -; d_gene: TRBD2; j_gene: TRBJ2-3; v_gene: TRBV4-2; CDR3nt: TGTGCCAGCAGCCCTAGCGGGAGGGTTAGCACAGATACGCAGTATTTT; CDR3aa: CASSPSGRVSTDTQYF
abundance: many; d_gene: -; j_gene: TRBJ2-7; v_gene: TRBV27; CDR3nt: TGTGCCAGCAGTTTTCGGGACTCCTCCTACGAGCAGTACTTC; CDR3aa: CASSFRDSSYEQYF
abundance: -; d_gene: -; j_gene: TRBJ1-2; v_gene: TRBV6-1; CDR3nt: TGTGCCAGCAGTGAATTTAGTTGGGAGCCCGGAGGCTACACCTTC; CDR3aa: CASSEFSWEPGGYTF
abundance: -; d_gene: -; j_gene: TRBJ1-6; v_gene: TRBV21-1; CDR3nt: TGTGCCAGCAGCAAAGTACTACAGGGGCATTCACCCCTCCACTTT; CDR3aa: CASSKVLQGHSPLHF